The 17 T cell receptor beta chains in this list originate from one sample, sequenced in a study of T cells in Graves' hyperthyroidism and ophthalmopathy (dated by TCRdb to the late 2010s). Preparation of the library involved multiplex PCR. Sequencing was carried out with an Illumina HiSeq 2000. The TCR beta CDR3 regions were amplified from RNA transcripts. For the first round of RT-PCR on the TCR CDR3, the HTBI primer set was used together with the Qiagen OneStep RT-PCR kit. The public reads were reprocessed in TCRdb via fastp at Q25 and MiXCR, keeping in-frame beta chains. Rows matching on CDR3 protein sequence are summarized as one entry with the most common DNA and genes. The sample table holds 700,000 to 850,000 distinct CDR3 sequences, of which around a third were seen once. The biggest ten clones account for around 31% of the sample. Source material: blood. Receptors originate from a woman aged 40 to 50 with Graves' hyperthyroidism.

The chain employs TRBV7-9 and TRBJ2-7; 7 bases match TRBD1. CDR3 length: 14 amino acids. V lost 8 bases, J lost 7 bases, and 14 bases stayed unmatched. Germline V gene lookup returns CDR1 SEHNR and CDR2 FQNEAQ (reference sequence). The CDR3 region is CASRKAGGYNEQYF. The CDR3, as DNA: TGTGCCAGCCGAAAAGCAGGGGGTTACAATGAGCAGTACTTC. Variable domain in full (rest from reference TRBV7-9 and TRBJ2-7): DTGVSQNPRHKITKRGQNVTFRCDPISEHNRLYWYRQTLGQGPEFLTYFQNEAQLEKSRLLSDRFSAERPKGSFSTLEIQRTEQGDSAMYLCASRKAGGYNEQYFGPGTRLTVT.

CDR3 bases: TGTGCCAGCAGCGCCCAGGGACAACAGAACACCGGGGAGCTGTTTTTT. It encodes CASSAQGQQNTGELFF. This sequence joins TRBV9 and TRBJ2-2; TRBD1 is a possible D gene (6 bases). The CDR3 runs to 16 residues. V gave up 3 bases and J gave up 1 base, with 13 bases separating them. Germline V CDR1 and CDR2: SGDLS, YYNGEE. The whole variable domain, remainder taken from reference TRBV9 and TRBJ2-2, is DSGVTQTPKHLITATGQRVTLRCSPRSGDLSVYWYQQSLDQGLQFLIQYYNGEERAKGNILERFSAQQFPDLHSELNLSSLELGDSALYFCASSAQGQQNTGELFFGEGSRLTVL.

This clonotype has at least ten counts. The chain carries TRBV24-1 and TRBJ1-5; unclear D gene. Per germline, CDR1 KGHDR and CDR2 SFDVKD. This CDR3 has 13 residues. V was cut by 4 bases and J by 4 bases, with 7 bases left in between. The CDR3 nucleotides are TGTGCCACCAGTGAGACGACGAATCAGCCCCAGCATTTT. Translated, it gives CATSETTNQPQHF.

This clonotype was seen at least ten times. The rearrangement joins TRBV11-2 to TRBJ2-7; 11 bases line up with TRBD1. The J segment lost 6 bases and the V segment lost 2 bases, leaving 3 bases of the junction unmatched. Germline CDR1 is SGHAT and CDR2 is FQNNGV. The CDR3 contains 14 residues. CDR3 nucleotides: TGTGCCAGCAGCTTAAGGACAGGGGGCGGCGAGCAGTACTTC. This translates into CASSLRTGGGEQYF. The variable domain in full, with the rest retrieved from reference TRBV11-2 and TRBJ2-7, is EAGVAQSPRYKIIEKRQSVAFWCNPISGHATLYWYQQILGQGPKLLIQFQNNGVVDDSQLPKDRFSAERLKGVDSTLKIQPAKLEDSAVYLCASSLRTGGGEQYFGPGTRLTVT.

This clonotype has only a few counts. For the CDR3, the DNA is TGCAGTGCTCGTTTAGACGGGGGCCGGACATACGAGCAGTACTTC. Encoded protein: CSARLDGGRTYEQYF. J is TRBJ2-7 and V is TRBV20-1; D tentatively fits TRBD1 or TRBD2 (6 bases each). Germline V gene lookup returns CDR1 DFQATT and CDR2 SNEGSKA (reference sequence). Trimming cost V 5 bases and J 4 bases, with 21 bases left between them. The CDR3 consists of 15 residues.

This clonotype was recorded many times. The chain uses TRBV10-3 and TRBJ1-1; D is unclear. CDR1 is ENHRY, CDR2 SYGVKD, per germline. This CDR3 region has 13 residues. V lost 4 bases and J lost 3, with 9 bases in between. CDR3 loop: CAISVGLDTEAFF. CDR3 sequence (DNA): TGTGCCATCAGTGTCGGGTTGGACACTGAAGCTTTCTTT.

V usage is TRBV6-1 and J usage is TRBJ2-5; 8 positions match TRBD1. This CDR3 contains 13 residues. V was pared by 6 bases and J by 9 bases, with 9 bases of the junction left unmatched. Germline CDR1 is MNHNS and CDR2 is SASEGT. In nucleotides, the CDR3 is TGTGCCAGCAGACCCGACAGGGGCCAGCCCCAGTACTTC. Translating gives CASRPDRGQPQYF.

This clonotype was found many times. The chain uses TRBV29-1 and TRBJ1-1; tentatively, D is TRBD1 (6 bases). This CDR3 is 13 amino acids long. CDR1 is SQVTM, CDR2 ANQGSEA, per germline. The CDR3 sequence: CTLPRGARAEAFF. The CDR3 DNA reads TGCACCCTACCCCGGGGGGCGCGCGCTGAAGCTTTCTTT.

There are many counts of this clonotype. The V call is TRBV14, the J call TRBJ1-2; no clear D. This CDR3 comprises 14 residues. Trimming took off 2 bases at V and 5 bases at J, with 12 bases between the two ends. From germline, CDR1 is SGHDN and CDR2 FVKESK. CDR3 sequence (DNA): TGTGCCAGCAGCCAAAGAGGCTGGACGTATGGCTACACCTTC. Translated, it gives CASSQRGWTYGYTF.

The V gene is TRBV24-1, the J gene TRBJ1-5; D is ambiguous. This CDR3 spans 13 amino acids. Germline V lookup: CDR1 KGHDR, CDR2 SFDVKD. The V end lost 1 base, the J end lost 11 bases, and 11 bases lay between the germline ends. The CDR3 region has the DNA TGTGCCACCAGTGATTTTGACTCCCAGGCCCAGCATTTT. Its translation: CATSDFDSQAQHF.

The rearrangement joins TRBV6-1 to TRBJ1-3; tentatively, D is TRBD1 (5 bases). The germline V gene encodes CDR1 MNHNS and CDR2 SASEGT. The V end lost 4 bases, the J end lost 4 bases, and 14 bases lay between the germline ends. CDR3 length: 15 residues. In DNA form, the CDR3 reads TGTGCCAGCAGTGGACAGTCCCCATGGGGAAACACCATATATTTT. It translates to CASSGQSPWGNTIYF.

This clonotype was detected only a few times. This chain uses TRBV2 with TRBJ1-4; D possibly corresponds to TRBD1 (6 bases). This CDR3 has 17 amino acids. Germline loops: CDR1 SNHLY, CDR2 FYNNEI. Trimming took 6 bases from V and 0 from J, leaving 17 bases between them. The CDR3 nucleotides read TGTGCCAGCAGCCGCAACAGGGTATATGCAACTAATGAAAAACTGTTTTTT. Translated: CASSRNRVYATNEKLFF.

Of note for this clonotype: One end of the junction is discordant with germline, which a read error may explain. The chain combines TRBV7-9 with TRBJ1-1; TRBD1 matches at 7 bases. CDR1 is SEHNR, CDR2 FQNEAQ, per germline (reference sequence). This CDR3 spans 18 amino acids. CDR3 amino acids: CASSSPSSQGLRDTEASF. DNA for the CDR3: TGCGCCAGCAGCTCCCCGTCCTCACAGGGGCTTAGGGACACTGAAGCTTCCTTT.

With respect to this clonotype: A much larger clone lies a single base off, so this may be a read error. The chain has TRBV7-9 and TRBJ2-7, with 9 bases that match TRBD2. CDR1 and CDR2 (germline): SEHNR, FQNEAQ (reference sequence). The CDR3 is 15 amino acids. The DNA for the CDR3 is TGTGCCAGCAGCGTGACTAGCGGTATATCCTGCGAGCAGTACTTC. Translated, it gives CASSVTSGISCEQYF. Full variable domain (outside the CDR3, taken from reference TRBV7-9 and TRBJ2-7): DTGVSQNPRHKITKRGQNVTFRCDPISEHNRLYWYRQTLGQGPEFLTYFQNEAQLEKSRLLSDRFSAERPKGSFSTLEIQRTEQGDSAMYLCASSVTSGISCEQYFGPGTRLTVT.

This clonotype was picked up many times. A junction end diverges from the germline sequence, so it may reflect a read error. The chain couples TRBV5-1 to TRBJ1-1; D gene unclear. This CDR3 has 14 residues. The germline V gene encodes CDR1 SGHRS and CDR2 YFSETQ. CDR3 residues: CASSLASLNTEAFF. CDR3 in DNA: TGTGCCAGCAGCTTAGCTAGTTTGAACACTGAAGCTTTCTTT.

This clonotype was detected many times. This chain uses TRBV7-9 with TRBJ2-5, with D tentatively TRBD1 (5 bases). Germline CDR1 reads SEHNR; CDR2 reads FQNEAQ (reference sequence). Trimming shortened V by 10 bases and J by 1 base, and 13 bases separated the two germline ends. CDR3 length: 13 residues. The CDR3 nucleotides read TGTGCCACTCGCCAGGGCGGCCAAGAGACCCAGTACTTC. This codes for CATRQGGQETQYF. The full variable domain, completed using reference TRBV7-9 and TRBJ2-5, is DTGVSQNPRHKITKRGQNVTFRCDPISEHNRLYWYRQTLGQGPEFLTYFQNEAQLEKSRLLSDRFSAERPKGSFSTLEIQRTEQGDSAMYLCATRQGGQETQYFGPGTRLLVL.

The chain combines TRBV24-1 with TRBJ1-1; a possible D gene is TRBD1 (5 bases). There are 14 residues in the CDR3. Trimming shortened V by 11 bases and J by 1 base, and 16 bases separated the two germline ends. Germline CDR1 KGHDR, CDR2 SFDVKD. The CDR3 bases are TGTGCCAGCCAGGGCGCAGGGACGAACACTGAAGCTTTCTTT. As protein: CASQGAGTNTEAFF.